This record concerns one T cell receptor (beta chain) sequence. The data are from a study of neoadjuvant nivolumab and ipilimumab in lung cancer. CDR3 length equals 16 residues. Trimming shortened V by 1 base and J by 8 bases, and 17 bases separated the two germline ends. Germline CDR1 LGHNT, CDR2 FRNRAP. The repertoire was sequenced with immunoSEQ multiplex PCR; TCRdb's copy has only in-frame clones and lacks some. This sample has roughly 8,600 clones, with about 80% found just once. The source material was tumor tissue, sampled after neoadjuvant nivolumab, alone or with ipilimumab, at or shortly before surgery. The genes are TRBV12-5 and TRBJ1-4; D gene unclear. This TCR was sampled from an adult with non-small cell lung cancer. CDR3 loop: CASGLGLGGSEEKLFF. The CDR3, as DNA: TGTGCTAGTGGTTTGGGGCTCGGCGGGTCGGAAGAAAAACTGTTTTTT.